These 24 T cell receptor beta chains share one sample of origin, sequenced in a study of blood T cell repertoires in COVID-19. Assay: immunoSEQ multiplex PCR; the TCRdb copy retains only in-frame clones and omits some. In the table there are 70,000 to 75,000 clones, 90% of which are singletons. Sequenced input: peripheral blood. The receptor source for this set is a woman under 30 with acute or convalescent COVID-19.

The chain uses TRBV5-7 and TRBJ1-1; 12 bases align to TRBD1. TRBV5-7 is sorted into the ORF group, with uncertain function. This CDR3 has 16 residues. V dropped 4 bases and J dropped 0; count of bases not matched to a gene: 4. CDR3 sequence reads: CASSLGQGAMNTEAFF. CDR3 bases: TGTGCCAGCAGCCTGGGACAGGGGGCCATGAACACTGAAGCTTTCTTT.

This chain connects TRBV7-2 to TRBJ1-3; no clear D gene. Per the germline V gene, CDR1 is SGHTA and CDR2 is FQGNSA. Trimming removed 2 bases at V and 1 base at J, with 9 bases between. The CDR3 has 15 residues. This chain's CDR3 is CASSLSGGSGNTIYF. In DNA, the CDR3 is TGTGCCAGCAGCTTATCGGGAGGATCTGGAAACACCATATATTTT.

V usage is TRBV19 and J usage is TRBJ2-7, with 9 bases matching TRBD1. CDR3 length: 13 amino acids. V shed 6 bases, J shed 2 bases, and the junction held 2 bases outside the gene matches. Germline V gene sequence: CDR1 LNHDA, CDR2 SQIVND (reference sequence). The CDR3 here is CASRGTGTYEQYF. CDR3 DNA sequence: TGTGCCAGTAGGGGGACAGGGACCTACGAGCAGTACTTC.

This chain links TRBV6-5 with TRBJ1-1, with D tentatively TRBD1 (6 bases). CDR3 length: 15 amino acids. The V gene's germline CDR1 is MNHEY and CDR2 SVGAGI. Deletions cut 7 bases from V and 3 bases from J, with 18 bases between. The CDR3 is CASTQQGGGYTEAFF. The CDR3 DNA reads as TGTGCCAGCACCCAACAGGGTGGTGGGTACACTGAAGCTTTCTTT.

This chain connects TRBV19 to TRBJ2-1, with D possibly matching TRBD1 (6 bases). Trimming pared 2 bases from V and 0 bases from J, leaving 11 bases between. This CDR3 comprises 16 residues. The germline V gene has CDR1 LNHDA and CDR2 SQIVND (reference sequence). The chain's CDR3 is CASSITTGNSYNEQFF. The CDR3 DNA reads TGTGCCAGTAGTATAACTACAGGGAACTCCTACAATGAGCAGTTCTTC.

V usage is TRBV7-9 and J usage is TRBJ2-7, with D perhaps matching TRBD1 (6 bases). Germline V gene data show CDR1 as SEHNR and CDR2 as FQNEAQ (reference sequence). There are 15 residues in the CDR3. Trimming stripped 4 bases from V and 9 bases from J, with 22 bases between. For the CDR3, the DNA is TGTGCCAGCAGCTCCGAGAAGGACAGATACGATGCGCAGTACTTC. The encoded protein is CASSSEKDRYDAQYF.

This clone was counted once. The chain joins TRBV6-5 to TRBJ1-1; D is possibly TRBD1 (5 bases). Trimming took off 1 base at V and 1 base at J, with 10 bases between the two ends. CDR3 size: 15 residues. Germline V gene sequence: CDR1 MNHEY, CDR2 SVGAGI. The chain's CDR3 is CASSYLAGPNTEAFF. The CDR3 bases are TGTGCCAGCAGTTACTTGGCAGGGCCGAACACTGAAGCTTTCTTT.

V gene TRBV30 combines with J gene TRBJ1-2; 8 nucleotides align to TRBD1. Germline assignment: CDR1 GTSNPN and CDR2 SVGIG (reference sequence). The CDR3 loop spans 15 amino acids. Trimming at V came to 1 base and at J to 3 bases, leaving 7 bases not matched to a gene. CDR3 in amino acids: CAWSGGRQGHYGYTF. CDR3 in DNA: TGTGCCTGGAGTGGGGGGAGACAGGGGCACTATGGCTACACCTTC.

The chain joins TRBV12-3 or TRBV12-4 to TRBJ1-4; D not certain. V dropped 4 bases and J dropped 4 bases, with 7 bases sitting between them. This CDR3 comprises 13 residues. The CDR3 sequence: CASSSQRNEKLFF. The CDR3 nucleotides read TGTGCCAGCAGTTCGCAGCGTAATGAAAAACTGTTTTTT.

The V gene is TRBV25-1, the J gene TRBJ1-6; D remains unclear. This CDR3 has 13 residues. V gave up 4 bases and J gave up 10 bases, with 11 bases separating them. Germline loops: CDR1 MGHDK, CDR2 SYGVNS. The CDR3 sequence is CASSVHVSSPLHF. CDR3 DNA sequence: TGTGCCAGCAGTGTCCACGTTAGCTCACCCCTCCACTTT. Combining the CDR3 with reference TRBV25-1 and TRBJ1-6 gives the whole variable domain EADIYQTPRYLVIGTGKKITLECSQTMGHDKMYWYQQDPGMELHLIHYSYGVNSTEKGDLSSESTVSRIRTEHFPLTLESARPSHTSQYLCASSVHVSSPLHFGNGTRLTVT.

The V call is TRBV7-8, the J call TRBJ1-5, with D unresolved. This CDR3 has 15 residues. The germline V gene has CDR1 SGHVS and CDR2 FQNEAQ. V lost 5 bases and J 0 bases, leaving 11 bases between the germline ends. Written as DNA, the CDR3 is TGTGCCAGCAGCCTCCGGGAACATAGCAATCAGCCCCAGCATTTT. Its protein is CASSLREHSNQPQHF.

There are a few counts of this clone. The J gene is TRBJ1-5, the V gene TRBV3-1 (or the pseudogene TRBV3-2); 7 bases match TRBD1. CDR1 is LGHDT, CDR2 YNNKEL, per germline (reference sequence). The CDR3 covers 13 residues. Germline trimming cut 5 bases from V and 4 bases from J; bases unmatched to any gene: 2. DNA for the CDR3: TGTGCCAGCAGCAGCAGGGGGAATCAGCCCCAGCATTTT. It yields the protein CASSSRGNQPQHF.

This rearrangement joins TRBV5-5 to TRBJ1-6; D is unresolved. Germline assignment: CDR1 SGHKS and CDR2 YYEKEE (reference sequence). Deletions cut 1 base from V and 6 bases from J, with 11 bases between. The CDR3 consists of 15 residues. In DNA form, the CDR3 reads TGTGCCAGCAGCTTGTACGGGTCTACTAATTCACCCCTCCACTTT. Protein: CASSLYGSTNSPLHF.

The chain uses TRBV5-4 and TRBJ2-7; 7 positions match TRBD1. J lost 6 bases, V lost 4 bases, and 13 bases had no gene match. Looked up from germline, CDR1 is SGHNT and CDR2 is YYREEE (reference sequence). The CDR3 totals 15 residues. The CDR3 loop is CASSPSVGRGSEQYF. Here the CDR3 DNA reads TGTGCCAGCAGCCCATCGGTCGGCAGGGGGAGCGAGCAGTACTTC.

The rearrangement joins TRBV6-5 to TRBJ2-1, with D perhaps matching TRBD2 (6 bases). V was clipped by 7 bases and J by 6 bases, with 19 bases between them. This CDR3 comprises 15 residues. Germline values: CDR1 MNHEY, CDR2 SVGAGI. Here the CDR3 DNA reads TGTGCCAGCAAAGTTACAGCAGGGACTGGCAATGAGCAGTTCTTC. Its protein is CASKVTAGTGNEQFF.

The J gene is TRBJ1-2, the V gene TRBV2; D perhaps matches TRBD1 (5 bases). Trimming took off 0 bases at V and 7 bases at J, with 12 bases between the two ends. Germline CDR1 reads SNHLY; CDR2 reads FYNNEI. CDR3 length: 14 amino acids. CDR3 residues: CASSEALLTAGYTF. The CDR3 nucleotides read TGTGCCAGCAGTGAAGCGCTTCTGACAGCTGGCTACACCTTC.

The chain joins TRBV11-2 to TRBJ2-3, with TRBD2 matching 7 bases. CDR3 length equals 16 residues. Germline V CDR1 and CDR2: SGHAT, FQNNGV. Unmatched junction bases numbered 11, after V lost 5 bases and J lost 3 bases. The CDR3 spells CASSDKIRGVTDTQYF. In nucleotides, the CDR3 is TGTGCCAGCAGCGATAAGATCCGGGGGGTTACAGATACGCAGTATTTT.

This clone has a single count. This chain joins TRBV28 and TRBJ2-2, with 11 bases fitting TRBD2. This CDR3 has 16 amino acids. Trimming cost V 5 bases and J 3 bases; bases outside gene matches: 5. Germline V gene lookup returns CDR1 MDHEN and CDR2 SYDVKM. CDR3 protein: CASSPQGLADTGELFF. DNA for the CDR3: TGTGCCAGCAGTCCCCAGGGACTAGCGGACACCGGGGAGCTGTTTTTT.

The chain links TRBV7-9 to TRBJ2-7, with D unresolved. Germline-derived CDR1 and CDR2 are SEHNR and FQNEAQ (reference sequence). Trimming cost V 4 bases and J 11 bases, with 15 bases left between them. This CDR3 has 12 residues. The chain's CDR3 is CASSSKRTPEYF. CDR3 in DNA: TGTGCCAGCAGCTCCAAACGCACACCAGAGTACTTC.

The CDR3 DNA is TGTGCCAGCAGCCCTGGGGACATCAGCAATCAGCCCCAGCATTTT. It specifies CASSPGDISNQPQHF. The chain couples TRBV9 to TRBJ1-5; tentative D call: TRBD1 (6 bases). The CDR3 loop spans 15 amino acids. Deletions cut 4 bases from V and 1 base from J, with 12 bases between. Germline CDR1 is SGDLS and CDR2 is YYNGEE.

The rearrangement uses TRBV7-9 and TRBJ2-7; 9 nucleotides agree with TRBD1. CDR1 and CDR2 (germline): SEHNR, FQNEAQ (reference sequence). The CDR3 spans 14 residues. V gave up 5 bases and J gave up 6 bases; unmatched junction bases: 8. In DNA, the CDR3 is TGTGCCAGCAGCCTTGGGACAGGGAAGAGCGAGCAGTACTTC. It specifies CASSLGTGKSEQYF.

The rearrangement joins TRBV6-5 to TRBJ1-6; D call uncertain. This CDR3 region has 13 residues. The germline V and J ends were trimmed by 7 bases and 7 bases, with 11 bases remaining between them. Germline V gives CDR1 MNHEY, CDR2 SVGAGI. The CDR3 sequence: CASTPNTNSPLHF. In DNA form, the CDR3 reads TGTGCCAGCACCCCCAACACGAATTCACCCCTCCACTTT.

The genes are TRBV29-1 and TRBJ2-1; D might be TRBD2 (5 bases). Between the trimmed V and J ends, which lost 7 bases and 0 bases, there was a span of 10 bases. The CDR3 consists of 13 residues. The germline V gene encodes CDR1 SQVTM and CDR2 ANQGSEA. The CDR3 DNA is TGCAGCGCCCAAGGGAGCTCCTACAATGAGCAGTTCTTC. The encoded protein is CSAQGSSYNEQFF.

The chain couples TRBV6-6 to TRBJ2-7, with TRBD1 as a possible D gene (6 bases). The CDR3 is 14 residues long. CDR1 is MNHNY, CDR2 SVGAGI, per germline (reference sequence). Trimming stripped 5 bases from V and 0 bases from J, with 11 bases between. CDR3 residues: CASSTGDISYEQYF. The CDR3 DNA reads TGTGCCAGCAGTACCGGGGACATCTCCTACGAGCAGTACTTC.